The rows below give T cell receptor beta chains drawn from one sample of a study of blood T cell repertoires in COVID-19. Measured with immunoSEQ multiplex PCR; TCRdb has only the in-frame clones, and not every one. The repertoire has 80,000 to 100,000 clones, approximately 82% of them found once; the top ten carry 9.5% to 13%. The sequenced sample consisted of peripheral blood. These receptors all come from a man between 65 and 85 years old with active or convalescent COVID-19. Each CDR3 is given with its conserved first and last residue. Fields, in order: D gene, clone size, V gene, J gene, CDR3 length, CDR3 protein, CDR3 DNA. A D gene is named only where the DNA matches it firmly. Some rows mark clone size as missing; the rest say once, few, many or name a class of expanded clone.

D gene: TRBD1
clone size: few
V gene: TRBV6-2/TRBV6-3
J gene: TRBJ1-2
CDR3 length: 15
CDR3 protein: CASSYLGQGFYGYTF
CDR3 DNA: TGTGCCAGCAGTTACTTGGGACAGGGATTTTATGGCTACACCTTC

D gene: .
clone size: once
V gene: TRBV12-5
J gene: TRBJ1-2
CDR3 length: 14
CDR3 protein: CASGLVGRGKGYTF
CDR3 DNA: TGTGCTAGTGGTTTGGTAGGGAGGGGTAAGGGCTACACCTTC

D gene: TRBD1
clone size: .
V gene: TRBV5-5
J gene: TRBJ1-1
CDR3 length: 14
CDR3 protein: CASSRDRGRTEAFF
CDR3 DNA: TGTGCCAGCAGCCGGGACAGGGGGCGGACTGAAGCTTTCTTT

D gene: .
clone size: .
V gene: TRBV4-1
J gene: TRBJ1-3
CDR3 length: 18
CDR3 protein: CASSLYSNTGISGNTIYF
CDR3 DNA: TGCGCCAGCAGCCTGTACTCAAATACAGGCATCTCTGGAAACACCATATATTTT

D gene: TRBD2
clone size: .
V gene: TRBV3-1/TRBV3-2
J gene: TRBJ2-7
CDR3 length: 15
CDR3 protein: CASSQDSGGSYEQYF
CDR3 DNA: TGTGCCAGCAGCCAAGATTCGGGGGGCTCCTACGAGCAGTACTTC

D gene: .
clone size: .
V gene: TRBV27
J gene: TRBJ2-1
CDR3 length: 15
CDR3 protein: CASSLWSDRGNEQFF
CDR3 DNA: TGTGCCAGCAGTTTATGGTCGGACAGAGGTAATGAGCAGTTCTTC

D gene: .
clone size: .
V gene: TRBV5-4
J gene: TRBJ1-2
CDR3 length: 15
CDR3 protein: CASSEQDLIHYGYTF
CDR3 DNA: TGTGCCAGCAGCGAACAAGACTTGATCCACTATGGCTACACCTTC

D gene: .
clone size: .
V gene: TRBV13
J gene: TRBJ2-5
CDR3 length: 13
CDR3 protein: CASSLWGLETQYF
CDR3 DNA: TGTGCCAGCAGCTTATGGGGGCTAGAGACCCAGTACTTC

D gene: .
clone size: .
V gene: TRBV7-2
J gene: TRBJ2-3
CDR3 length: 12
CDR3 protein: CASSPEVGTQYF
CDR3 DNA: TGTGCCAGCAGCCCCGAAGTCGGGACGCAGTATTTT

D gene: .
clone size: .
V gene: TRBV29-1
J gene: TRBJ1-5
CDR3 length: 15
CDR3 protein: CSVPHVRGINQPQHF
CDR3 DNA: TGCAGCGTCCCTCACGTACGGGGTATCAATCAGCCCCAGCATTTT

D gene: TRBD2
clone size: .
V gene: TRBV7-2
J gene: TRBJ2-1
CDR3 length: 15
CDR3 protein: CASSSRLAGGKEQFF
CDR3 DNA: TGTGCCAGCAGCTCTAGACTAGCGGGGGGTAAGGAGCAGTTCTTC

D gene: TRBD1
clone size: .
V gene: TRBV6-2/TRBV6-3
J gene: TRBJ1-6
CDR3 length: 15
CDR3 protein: CASSWSSRGNSPLHF
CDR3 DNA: TGTGCCAGCAGTTGGAGCAGCAGGGGGAATTCACCCCTCCACTTT

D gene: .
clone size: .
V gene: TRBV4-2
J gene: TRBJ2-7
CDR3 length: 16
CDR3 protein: CASSQGSQSPSYEQYF
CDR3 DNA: TGTGCCAGCAGCCAAGGTAGCCAGTCGCCCTCCTACGAGCAGTACTTC

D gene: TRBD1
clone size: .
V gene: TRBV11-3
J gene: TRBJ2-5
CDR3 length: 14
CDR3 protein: CASSSTGAASTQYF
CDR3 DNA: TGTGCCAGCAGCTCGACAGGGGCCGCGTCGACCCAGTACTTC

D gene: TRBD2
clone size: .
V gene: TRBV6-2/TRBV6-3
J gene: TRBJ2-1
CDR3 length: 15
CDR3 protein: CASSSGLDPINEQFF
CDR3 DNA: TGTGCCAGCAGTTCCGGACTAGACCCAATCAATGAGCAGTTCTTC